This T cell receptor beta chain derives from a study of blood T cell repertoires in COVID-19. Study at large: The United States, Italy and Spain were the sources of the acute and convalescent COVID-19 samples. T cells, B-cell-depleted T cells, or PBMCs provided the cDNA or gDNA that served as material.

Source study methods: Reference gene primer amplification gave estimated nucleated cell counts. The repertoire was sequenced with immunoSEQ multiplex PCR; TCRdb's copy has only in-frame clones and lacks some. V and J calls and clone size come straight from that table; D and trimming were deduced from the DNA. The sample shows under 250,000 clones, more than 75% of them seen only once. V lost 5 bases and J lost 2, with 9 bases in between. The CDR3 loop spans 13 amino acids. Sequencing was performed on peripheral blood. This clonotype was obtained from a human donor in a cohort sampled during active COVID-19. This chain joins TRBV12-3 or TRBV12-4 and TRBJ2-5, with TRBD2 as a possible D gene (5 bases). DNA of the CDR3: TGTGCCAGCAGTCGGGGTCCGCAAGAGACCCAGTACTTC. This codes for CASSRGPQETQYF.